This entry lists 25 T cell receptor beta chains sequenced from one sample in a study of CD8 T cells in Susac syndrome. RNA amounts of about 0.45 to 1 ug underwent reverse transcription with random hexamers. MiXCR was run by TCRdb on the immunoSEQ multiplex PCR reads, yielding one entry per CDR3 protein. This sample has about 160,000 distinct CDR3 sequences; 92% occur once, and the top ten carry 0.08%. Sequenced input: CD4+ T cells from PBMCs. These receptors all stem from a human donor in good health.

This chain joins TRBV7-6 and TRBJ2-3; no definite D call. Between the trimmed V and J ends, which lost 2 bases and 4 bases, there was a span of 10 bases. In germline, CDR1 is SGHVS, CDR2 FNYEAQ. CDR3 length: 14 amino acids. The CDR3 reads CASSLHEGADTQYF. In DNA, the CDR3 is TGTGCCAGCAGCTTACATGAAGGCGCAGATACGCAGTATTTT.

The chain has TRBV10-3 and TRBJ1-5; 10 bases are a match to TRBD1. Germline CDR1 and CDR2: ENHRY and SYGVKD. Trimming at V came to 4 bases and at J to 3 bases, leaving 3 bases not matched to a gene. The CDR3 contains 15 residues. For the CDR3, the DNA is TGTGCCATCAGTGGGACAGGGGGAACCAATCAGCCCCAGCATTTT. Its protein product is CAISGTGGTNQPQHF.

The J gene is TRBJ1-2, the V gene TRBV2; a weak D match, TRBD1 (5 bases). The germline gives CDR1 SNHLY, CDR2 FYNNEI. The CDR3 is 13 residues long. The V end lost 6 bases, the J end lost 4 bases, and 12 bases lay between the germline ends. In DNA form, the CDR3 reads TGTGCCAGCAGGGGACTATGGGGCTATGGCTACACCTTC. It is translated as CASRGLWGYGYTF.

This rearrangement joins TRBV19 to TRBJ2-7; D unclear. Germline CDR1 reads LNHDA; CDR2 reads SQIVND (reference sequence). This CDR3 has 14 residues. V lost 1 base to trimming and J lost 1 base, with 8 bases between them. The CDR3 loop reads CASSIVGKSYEQYF. DNA for the CDR3: TGTGCCAGTAGTATAGTAGGCAAGTCCTACGAGCAGTACTTC.

The chain uses TRBV30 and TRBJ1-1; tentative D call: TRBD1 (6 bases). Per the germline V gene, CDR1 is GTSNPN and CDR2 is SVGIG (reference sequence). V was cut by 1 base and J by 4 bases, with 13 bases left in between. The CDR3 runs 14 residues. CDR3 amino acids: CAWSDRARGTEAFF. The CDR3 nucleotides are TGTGCCTGGAGTGACCGGGCCAGGGGCACTGAAGCTTTCTTT.

This clonotype was observed a single time. The chain couples TRBV12-3 or TRBV12-4 to TRBJ2-7; TRBD2 might be the D (7 bases). CDR3 length equals 15 residues. V dropped 1 base and J dropped 8 bases, with 18 bases sitting between them. In DNA, the CDR3 is TGTGCCAGCAGTTTAGAAGGGGGGGCCCGCTTCCAGCAGTACTTC. Protein: CASSLEGGARFQQYF.

The rearrangement joins TRBV11-2 to TRBJ2-7; 10 bases line up with TRBD2. V shed 4 bases, J shed 3 bases, and the junction held 3 bases outside the gene matches. The CDR3 length is 14 residues. Germline CDR1 reads SGHAT; CDR2 reads FQNNGV. CDR3: CASSSRLAGYEQYF. CDR3 nucleotide sequence: TGTGCCAGCAGCTCCCGACTAGCGGGCTACGAGCAGTACTTC.

This clonotype has just one count. The V and J genes are TRBV24-1 and TRBJ2-1; the match to TRBD1 covers 7 bases. The CDR3 runs to 14 residues. With 7 bases clipped from V and 7 bases from J, the junction kept 9 bases outside the gene matches. CDR1 and CDR2 from the germline V gene are KGHDR and SFDVKD. The CDR3 region is CATSPTDRPNEQFF. CDR3 bases: TGTGCCACCAGCCCCACGGACAGGCCTAATGAGCAGTTCTTC.

The chain links TRBV5-1 to TRBJ1-3; possibly TRBD1 for D (5 bases). The CDR3 has 14 residues. Germline CDR1 is SGHRS and CDR2 is YFSETQ. The V end lost 5 bases, the J end lost 0 bases, and 9 bases lay between the germline ends. CDR3 sequence: CASRDSSSGNTIYF. CDR3 sequence (DNA): TGCGCCAGCAGAGACAGCTCCTCTGGAAACACCATATATTTT. Filled out from reference TRBV5-1 and TRBJ1-3, the complete variable domain reads KAGVTQTPRYLIKTRGQQVTLSCSPISGHRSVSWYQQTPGQGLQFLFEYFSETQRNKGNFPGRFSGRQFSNSRSEMNVSTLELGDSALYLCASRDSSSGNTIYFGEGSWLTVV.

V usage is TRBV29-1 and J usage is TRBJ2-7; D possibly corresponds to TRBD1 (5 bases). Per germline, CDR1 SQVTM and CDR2 ANQGSEA. This CDR3 contains 13 residues. V lost 4 bases and J 3 bases, leaving 13 bases between the germline ends. CDR3 in amino acids: CSVVGQGGYEQYF. Here the CDR3 DNA reads TGCAGCGTTGTAGGGCAGGGCGGCTACGAGCAGTACTTC.

This clonotype appeared once. This chain joins TRBV6-6 and TRBJ1-2, with 7 positions matching TRBD1. The junction had 3 bases not matched to a gene; V was cut back by 0 bases and J by 2 bases. The germline CDR1 and CDR2 sequences are MNHNY and SVGAGI (reference sequence). This CDR3 comprises 15 residues. Here the CDR3 reads CASSYSTTGNYGYTF. Here the CDR3 DNA reads TGTGCCAGCAGTTACTCGACGACAGGGAACTATGGCTACACCTTC.

This sequence joins TRBV4-3 and TRBJ2-7; 9 bases are shared with TRBD1. This CDR3 is built from 16 residues. V shed 4 bases and J 2 bases; nucleotides not matched to a gene: 9. CDR1 LGHNA and CDR2 YSLEER come from the germline V gene. In nucleotides, the CDR3 is TGCGCCAGCAGCCGACTACAGGGGGCTGCGACCTACGAGCAGTACTTC. Its translation: CASSRLQGAATYEQYF.

V usage is TRBV7-9 and J usage is TRBJ2-1, with 8 positions matching TRBD2. CDR3 length: 16 residues. From germline, CDR1 is SEHNR and CDR2 FQNEAQ (reference sequence). V gave up 5 bases and J gave up 2 bases; unmatched junction bases: 8. The CDR3 DNA sequence: TGTGCCAGCAGCGAAATAGCGGGACTTGCCTACAATGAGCAGTTCTTC. This sequence encodes CASSEIAGLAYNEQFF.

The chain links TRBV12-3 or TRBV12-4 to TRBJ2-7; D may be TRBD2 (6 bases). The CDR3 spans 14 residues. Trimming took off 6 bases at V and 0 bases at J, with 12 bases between the two ends. The CDR3 loop is CASRISGLSYEQYF. CDR3 in DNA: TGTGCCAGCAGGATCTCGGGACTCTCCTACGAGCAGTACTTC.

This clonotype was counted a single time. The J gene is TRBJ2-5, the V gene TRBV29-1; the match to TRBD1 covers 11 bases. J gave up 2 bases and V 7 bases, and 9 bases lay outside the gene matches. The CDR3 has 15 residues. Germline V lookup: CDR1 SQVTM, CDR2 ANQGSEA. The CDR3 nucleotides read TGCAGCGCCCCTGGACAGGGGGCGGTTCAAGAGACCCAGTACTTC. Amino acids: CSAPGQGAVQETQYF.

The V call is TRBV6-1, the J call TRBJ1-1; D is uncertain. The V and J ends lost 8 bases and 1 base respectively, with 5 bases between them. This CDR3 spans 11 amino acids. Germline V gene sequence: CDR1 MNHNS, CDR2 SASEGT. The DNA for the CDR3 is TGTGCCAGCGCTGCGAACACTGAAGCTTTCTTT. This codes for CASAANTEAFF.

This rearrangement joins TRBV4-1 to TRBJ2-2; TRBD1 matches 7 bases. Germline CDR1 and CDR2: MGHRA and YSYEKL. This CDR3 has 18 amino acids. With 4 bases clipped from V and 4 bases from J, the junction kept 15 bases outside the gene matches. CDR3 region: CASSPTYRPTGVTGELFF. The CDR3 coding sequence is TGCGCCAGCAGCCCAACCTATCGGCCTACAGGGGTCACCGGGGAGCTGTTTTTT.

The CDR3 sequence is CASSRRQGQETQYF. In DNA, the CDR3 is TGTGCCAGCAGTCGTCGACAGGGGCAAGAGACCCAGTACTTC. The gene calls are TRBV6-6 and TRBJ2-5, with 8 positions matching TRBD1. V dropped 5 bases and J dropped 2; count of bases not matched to a gene: 4. This CDR3 has 14 residues. Germline CDR1 reads MNHNY; CDR2 reads SVGAGI (reference sequence).

This chain joins TRBV5-1 and TRBJ2-5, with a weak D call TRBD1 (6 bases). The germline gives CDR1 SGHRS, CDR2 YFSETQ. The CDR3 is made up of 16 amino acids. Between the trimmed V and J ends, which lost 3 bases and 1 base, there was a span of 16 bases. CDR3: CASSSRWGQLQETQYF. The DNA of the CDR3 is TGCGCCAGCAGCTCCAGGTGGGGGCAGCTCCAAGAGACCCAGTACTTC.

This chain joins TRBV20-1 and TRBJ2-7, with D perhaps assigned TRBD1 or TRBD2 (5 bases each). Germline V lookup: CDR1 DFQATT, CDR2 SNEGSKA (reference sequence). Trimming took 0 bases from V and 0 from J, leaving 15 bases between them. The CDR3 is 16 residues long. This CDR3 is CSARDRGAGLSYEQYF. The DNA of the CDR3 is TGCAGTGCTAGAGATAGGGGAGCAGGGCTCTCCTACGAGCAGTACTTC.

The chain links TRBV7-9 to TRBJ2-1, with 10 bases fitting TRBD2. This CDR3 is built from 14 residues. With V trimmed by 5 bases and J by 4 bases, 2 bases remained unmatched. CDR1 is SEHNR and CDR2 is FQNEAQ in the germline V gene (reference sequence). In DNA, the CDR3 is TGTGCCAGCAGCGCTAGCGGGGGTTACAATGAGCAGTTCTTC. Translation: CASSASGGYNEQFF.

DNA of the CDR3: TGTGCCAGCAGTTCACCGGGACAGGGGAACTATGGCTACACCTTC. Translation: CASSSPGQGNYGYTF. The chain carries TRBV12-3 or TRBV12-4 and TRBJ1-2, with 10 bases aligning to TRBD1. There are 15 residues in the CDR3. The V segment lost 4 bases and the J segment 2 bases; nucleotides outside the gene matches: 4.

This sequence joins TRBV3-1 and TRBJ2-2; 11 nucleotides align to TRBD2. Germline V gene lookup returns CDR1 LGHDT and CDR2 YNNKEL (reference sequence). J lost 4 bases, V lost 4 bases, and 8 bases had no gene match. The CDR3 length is 17 residues. The DNA for the CDR3 is TGTGCCAGCAGCCCCCAGGGGCTAGCGGGGGGCACCGGGGAGCTGTTTTTT. The encoded protein is CASSPQGLAGGTGELFF. Together with reference TRBV3-1 and TRBJ2-2, the CDR3 gives the full variable domain: DTAVSQTPKYLVTQMGNDKSIKCEQNLGHDTMYWYKQDSKKFLKIMFSYNNKELIINETVPNRFSPKSPDKAHLNLHINSLELGDSAVYFCASSPQGLAGGTGELFFGEGSRLTVL.

The V and J genes are TRBV6-5 and TRBJ2-7; D unresolved. Trimming pared 7 bases from V and 4 bases from J, leaving 20 bases between. Germline values: CDR1 MNHEY, CDR2 SVGAGI. The CDR3 is made up of 15 amino acids. In DNA, the CDR3 is TGTGCCAGCACCGACCCAAGAGTTGCAGCATACGAGCAGTACTTC. Amino acid sequence: CASTDPRVAAYEQYF.

The chain combines TRBV6-2 or TRBV6-3 with TRBJ2-7; D is undetermined. Trimming took off 8 bases at V and 2 bases at J, with 10 bases between the two ends. Germline CDR1 reads MNHEY; CDR2 reads SVGEGT. There are 12 residues in the CDR3. The DNA of the CDR3 is TGTGCCAGCGAGGACGGACCCTACGAGCAGTACTTC. Its translation: CASEDGPYEQYF.